Listed below are T cell receptor beta chains from one sample, sequenced in a study of T-cell memory formation after mild COVID-19. One entry per CDR3 protein results from TCRdb running MiXCR on the 5' RACE reads. The sample contains 350,000 to 500,000 distinct CDR3 sequences, around 17% of which appear only once. The sample consisted of PBMCs or a T cell subset sorted from them (not recorded which). Receptors originate from a man aged 18 to 30 who had mild COVID-19 (a few samples of this study predate the infection). Cell type and time point are not known. CDR3s include the opening cysteine and the closing phenylalanine or tryptophan. A D gene is named only where the DNA matches it firmly. The size field is filled for only some rows; it gives once, few, many or a size class.

cdr3_nt | cdr3_aa | d_call | j_call | clone_size | v_call
TGTGCCAGCAGCCGGGGAGGGTTCACCGGGGAGCTGTTTTTT | CASSRGGFTGELFF | TRBD2 | TRBJ2-2 | NA | TRBV6-2/TRBV6-3
TGTGCCAGCAGTCTATCACTAGGGTTTCGGAATTCACCCCTCCACTTT | CASSLSLGFRNSPLHF | NA | TRBJ1-6 | many | TRBV28
TGTGCCAGCAGGGGGGCTGGGGCCAACGTCCTGACTTTC | CASRGAGANVLTF | NA | TRBJ2-6 | few | TRBV28
TGTGCCAGCAGCGTTGGGCAGGACCTGATTTACAATGAGCAGTTCTTC | CASSVGQDLIYNEQFF | NA | TRBJ2-1 | few | TRBV9
TGTGCCAGCAGCCTAGCGGGGGTCCCGCACACCATATATTTT | CASSLAGVPHTIYF | NA | TRBJ1-3 | once | TRBV14
TGTGCCAGCAGCCGACTAGAATACTACGAGCAGTACTTC | CASSRLEYYEQYF | NA | TRBJ2-7 | few | TRBV7-2
TGTGCCAGCAGTTTACCCCAATCCGGGACAGCGAGCGGGGGCTACACCTTC | CASSLPQSGTASGGYTF | TRBD1 | TRBJ1-2 | few | TRBV28
TGTGCCAGCAGCGGGACTAGCGGGGGACCCTCCACAGATACGCAGTATTTT | CASSGTSGGPSTDTQYF | TRBD2 | TRBJ2-3 | NA | TRBV7-9
TGTGCCAGCAGCTTGGGAGGGACTCAGCCCCAGCATTTT | CASSLGGTQPQHF | NA | TRBJ1-5 | NA | TRBV7-8
TGCAGTGCTAGAGACCCTATGACAGGGAACTATGGCTACACCTTC | CSARDPMTGNYGYTF | TRBD1 | TRBJ1-2 | many | TRBV20-1
TGTGCCAGCAGCTTAGGGGGGGCAAGAGAGACCCAGTACTTC | CASSLGGARETQYF | NA | TRBJ2-5 | many | TRBV7-2
TGTGCCAGCAGCCCCTCTCGGCGGGTGTATTTT | CASSPSRRVYF | NA | TRBJ2-3 | NA | TRBV7-2
TGTGCCAGCAGCTTTAAGGTCCGGGACGTTAACTATGGCTACACCTTC | CASSFKVRDVNYGYTF | NA | TRBJ1-2 | NA | TRBV7-9
TGCGCCAGCAGCTTGGCCAGCGACGGGGGCACAGATACGCAGTATTTT | CASSLASDGGTDTQYF | NA | TRBJ2-3 | NA | TRBV5-1
TGTGCCAGCGTAGCGCAGCTCGGGACAGATACGCAGTATTTT | CASVAQLGTDTQYF | NA | TRBJ2-3 | NA | TRBV6-2/TRBV6-3
TGTGCCAGCAGCTTGATGAGGACCGACTATGGCTACACCTTC | CASSLMRTDYGYTF | NA | TRBJ1-2 | NA | TRBV5-5
TGCGCCAGCAGCTCCAGAACCGGGACCGGCCAAGAGACCCAGTACTTC | CASSSRTGTGQETQYF | NA | TRBJ2-5 | few | TRBV5-1
TGCAGCGATGGGGGCAGGGGCTATGGCTACACCTTC | CSDGGRGYGYTF | NA | TRBJ1-2 | few | TRBV29-1
TGTGCCAGCAGCCGCACCCCGTTTGGAGAGACCCAGTACTTC | CASSRTPFGETQYF | NA | TRBJ2-5 | NA | TRBV7-3
TGTGCCAGCAGCGTAGGAACTACTGGCTACACCTTC | CASSVGTTGYTF | NA | TRBJ1-2 | NA | TRBV9
TGTGCCAGCAGCCCGGACGGAGACTACGAGCAGTACTTC | CASSPDGDYEQYF | NA | TRBJ2-7 | NA | TRBV7-9
TGTGCCAGCAGCCTGGGACTTACGCAGTATTTT | CASSLGLTQYF | NA | TRBJ2-3 | NA | TRBV6-2/TRBV6-3
TGCGCCAGCAGCCAGCTCGGGACAGCCGGTGCTAAACTGTTTTTT | CASSQLGTAGAKLFF | TRBD1 | TRBJ1-4 | NA | TRBV4-1
TGTGCCTGGAGTGTACAGGGGGCAAACGGGGAGCTGTTTTTT | CAWSVQGANGELFF | TRBD1 | TRBJ2-2 | few | TRBV30
TGCAGCGTTGTCCGGGACAGGGGGCTGACAGATACGCAGTATTTT | CSVVRDRGLTDTQYF | TRBD1 | TRBJ2-3 | few | TRBV29-1
TGTGCCAGCAGCTTAGCGGGACAAACTAGCACAGATACGCAGTATTTT | CASSLAGQTSTDTQYF | NA | TRBJ2-3 | NA | TRBV11-3
TGCGCCAGCAGCCACGGGACAGGGGTCCTTAACTATGGCTACACCTTC | CASSHGTGVLNYGYTF | TRBD1 | TRBJ1-2 | NA | TRBV4-3
TGTGCCAGCCAGGGACAGGTATACAATGAGCAGTTCTTC | CASQGQVYNEQFF | TRBD1 | TRBJ2-1 | NA | TRBV27
TGTGCTAGCAGCTTAGGACCGGGGGGGCTCCAGGAGACCCAGTACTTC | CASSLGPGGLQETQYF | TRBD2 | TRBJ2-5 | many | TRBV7-7
TGTGCCAGCAGCTCCCCTAGCCCCGGGGGCACTGAAGCTTTCTTT | CASSSPSPGGTEAFF | NA | TRBJ1-1 | few | TRBV11-2
TGCGCCAGCAGTGAGTGGGCAAGCGGGCCCCTGGGGGATACGCAGTATTTT | CASSEWASGPLGDTQYF | NA | TRBJ2-3 | few | TRBV10-1
TGCGCCAGCACCAGGTCCGCAGGAATGGCTGGAAACACCATATATTTT | CASTRSAGMAGNTIYF | NA | TRBJ1-3 | many | TRBV5-1
TGTGCCAGCAGTCATGGCTATGAAAAACTGTTTTTT | CASSHGYEKLFF | NA | TRBJ1-4 | many | TRBV12-3/TRBV12-4
TGTGCCAGCAGCCGAGGAACGGGGGGGCTTAGCGAGACCCAGTACTTC | CASSRGTGGLSETQYF | TRBD2 | TRBJ2-5 | few | TRBV5-4
TGCGACAGCAGCCAAGATTGGACCCTGGGTACTGAAGCTTTCTTT | CDSSQDWTLGTEAFF | NA | TRBJ1-1 | NA | TRBV4-3
TGTGCCAGCAGGTTAATCGGGACCGTGAATGAAAAACTGTTTTTT | CASRLIGTVNEKLFF | NA | TRBJ1-4 | NA | TRBV7-9
TGCGCCAGCAGCCCCGGGACAGGGTTTGGCAATCAGCCCCAGCATTTT | CASSPGTGFGNQPQHF | TRBD1 | TRBJ1-5 | many | TRBV5-1
TGCAGTGCTAGAACCCTAGGACAGTCTGGGAAGCCCCAGCATTTT | CSARTLGQSGKPQHF | NA | TRBJ1-5 | NA | TRBV20-1
TGCAGTGGAGGGACCAGGAGTGGGGCAACAGATACGCAGTATTTT | CSGGTRSGATDTQYF | NA | TRBJ2-3 | few | TRBV20-1
TGTGCCAGCTCACTACGGGACAGGGCCTACGAGCAGTACTTC | CASSLRDRAYEQYF | TRBD1 | TRBJ2-7 | many | TRBV18
TGTGCCAGCAGACCCAGGGGGCTAGAGACCCAGTACTTC | CASRPRGLETQYF | TRBD1 | TRBJ2-5 | few | TRBV6-2/TRBV6-3
TGTGCCACCAGCAGAGACAGGATTTATGAGCAGTTCTTC | CATSRDRIYEQFF | NA | TRBJ2-1 | NA | TRBV15
TGTGCCAGCAGCCCCAATTTGGGGGGGGGGCTTTTTTCCGGGGAGCTGTTTTTT | CASSPNLGGGLFSGELFF | NA | TRBJ2-2 | NA | TRBV12-3/TRBV12-4
TGTGCCAGCAGCTTCCGGGAGTATAGTGAAGCTTTCTTT | CASSFREYSEAFF | NA | TRBJ1-1 | few | TRBV7-9
TGTGCCAGCACCCGGGGGATTACTAATGAAAAACTGTTTTTT | CASTRGITNEKLFF | NA | TRBJ1-4 | NA | TRBV7-9
TGTGCCAGCAGCTTGGTCAGGGATCGAGGGTCCTACGAGCAGTACTTC | CASSLVRDRGSYEQYF | NA | TRBJ2-7 | NA | TRBV5-5
TGTGCCAGCAGCCCAGGGGGCTGGGGTGCTGGCTACACCTTC | CASSPGGWGAGYTF | TRBD1 | TRBJ1-2 | NA | TRBV6-2/TRBV6-3
TGTGCCACCTGGGCGGGACAGGGGGGGACCGGGGAGCTGTTTTTT | CATWAGQGGTGELFF | TRBD1 | TRBJ2-2 | many | TRBV2
TGTGCCAGCAGTCCCATTCAGGGGAAGTTGAATGAAAAACTGTTTTTT | CASSPIQGKLNEKLFF | NA | TRBJ1-4 | NA | TRBV14
TGCGCCAGCAGCTCTCAGGGGAATTCACCCCTCCACTTT | CASSSQGNSPLHF | NA | TRBJ1-6 | many | TRBV5-1
TGTGCCAGTAGTATCACTACCTTGGGAGGCTACACCTTC | CASSITTLGGYTF | NA | TRBJ1-2 | few | TRBV19
TGCAGTGCTCGCGAAGGGTATGGCACTGAAGCTTTCTTT | CSAREGYGTEAFF | NA | TRBJ1-1 | few | TRBV20-1